Reported below is one TCR beta chain. Its antigen is unknown. Per-nucleotide qualities are absent, and no much larger clonotype sits a single base away. At diagnosis, tumor, uninvolved tumor-adjacent lung and peripheral blood were collected and then preserved as a mix of FFPE and fresh-frozen material. For TCR repertoire profiling, the blood samples were analyzed as peripheral blood mononuclear cells. The sample belongs to a study of T cells in localized non-small cell lung cancer (dated by TCRdb to the early 2020s). Some background on the complete study: The study analyzed T cell repertoires of about 230 early-stage NSCLC patients, comparing tumors and uninvolved tumor-adjacent lungs. The cohort comprised roughly 230 treatment-naïve NSCLC patients with resected, localized lung tumors. A mean age of around 66 years was recorded for the NSCLC patients, of whom 129 were male and 100 to 110 were female. What the work shows at the level of the full study, not this receptor alone: Longer overall survival was associated with higher blood T cell density, whereas shorter survival was associated with higher adjacent-lung clonality. A median of around 50 of the top 100 tumor clones turned up in the paired uninvolved adjacent lung, and 25 to 35 of those clones also ranked among the top 100 of that same adjacent lung. Multi-region tumor sequencing was not performed, so intratumor heterogeneity could not be excluded. Uninvolved tumor-adjacent lung showed the highest T cell clonality, higher than tumor, which suggests more focused antigenic responses in the uninvolved tumor-adjacent lung. Because the study design was exploratory, TCR variables were selected using unadjusted p-values without false-discovery rate correction.

CDR1 and CDR2 were assigned from the germline V gene as SNHLY and FYNNEI. The CDR3 covers 15 residues, taking in both the cysteine and the phenylalanine. Only CDR3 DNA is held: 45 bases, read in frame from base 1. V is pared back by 5 bases and J by 2 bases, with 13 bases lying between the germline termini. The immunoSEQ Assay was used to sequence TCR beta CDR3 regions from DNA. The published analysis was carried out like this. T cell density was computed as TCR beta template counts normalized to usable DNA estimated by amplifying housekeeping genes. Richness was estimated with the preseqR package, extrapolating to 400,000 templates for PBMC samples and 120,000 templates for tissue samples. Clonality was calculated as one minus Pielou's evenness. To identify tissue-enriched TCRs, differential abundance testing was run on productive amino-acid clonotypes with a minimum total count of 5 and an alpha of 0.1. The Jaccard Index and the Morisita Overlap Index were used to measure repertoire overlap between compartments. GLIPH clustered TCR beta CDR3s with public tetramer-defined viral CDR3s; viral motifs required at least three viral sequences plus V-gene enrichment. The table was pulled from immuneACCESS by TCRdb, which kept in-frame rearrangements only. Such tables lose some clones; where checked, under half of the loss comes from unresolved V genes, and the rest has no known cause. V, J and clone size are those of that table, while D and trimming were read from the DNA. In all, the sample holds approximately 50,000 clones, and roughly 86% of those were seen once. The top ten clonotypes cover roughly 2.5% of the sample.

This TCR was sampled from a man aged 40 to 70 with stage II lung adenocarcinoma. The source material was PBMCs, sampled before any cancer treatment. The chain is made from TRBV2 and TRBJ2-1; the D segment may tentatively be TRBD1 or TRBD2, each giving 5 matched bases. The encoded CDR3 is CASSWDDEAYNEQFF. The nucleotide sequence reads as follows: TGTGCCAGCAGTTGGGACGACGAAGCCTACAATGAGCAGTTCTTC. The CDR3 plus the reference TRBV2 and TRBJ2-1 genes for the other parts give the full variable domain: EPEVTQTPSHQVTQMGQEVILRCVPISNHLYFYWYRQILGQKVEFLVSFYNNEISEKSEIFDDQFSVERPDGSNFTLKIRSTKLEDSAMYFCASSWDDEAYNEQFFGPGTRLTVL.